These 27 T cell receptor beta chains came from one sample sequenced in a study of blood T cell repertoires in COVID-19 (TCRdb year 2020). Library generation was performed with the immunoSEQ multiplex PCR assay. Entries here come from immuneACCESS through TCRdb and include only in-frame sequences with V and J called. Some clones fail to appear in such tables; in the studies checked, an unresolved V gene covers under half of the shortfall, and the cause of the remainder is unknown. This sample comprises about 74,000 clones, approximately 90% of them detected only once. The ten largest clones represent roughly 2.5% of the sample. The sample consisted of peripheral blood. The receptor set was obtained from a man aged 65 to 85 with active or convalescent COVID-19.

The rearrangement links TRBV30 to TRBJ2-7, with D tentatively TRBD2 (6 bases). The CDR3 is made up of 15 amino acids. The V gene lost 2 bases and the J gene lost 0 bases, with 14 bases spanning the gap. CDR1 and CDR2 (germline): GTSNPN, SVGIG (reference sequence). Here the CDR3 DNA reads TGTGCCTGGAGTCTAGGAGGGCTATACTCCTACGAGCAGTACTTC. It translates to CAWSLGGLYSYEQYF.

The CDR3 reads CASRGAGTGELFF. CDR3 nucleotides: TGTGCCAGCAGAGGGGCGGGAACCGGGGAGCTGTTTTTT. The rearrangement joins TRBV6-5 to TRBJ2-2; D is perhaps TRBD2 (6 bases). The germline V gene encodes CDR1 MNHEY and CDR2 SVGAGI. This CDR3 has 13 amino acids. With 6 bases removed from V and 5 bases from J, the gap between germline ends came to 10 bases.

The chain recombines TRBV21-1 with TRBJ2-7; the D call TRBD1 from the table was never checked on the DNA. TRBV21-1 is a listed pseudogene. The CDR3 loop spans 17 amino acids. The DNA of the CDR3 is TGTGCCAGCAGCAAAGCTCGATGGACAAGGGATTCCTACGAGCAGTACTTC. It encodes CASSKARWTRDSYEQYF.

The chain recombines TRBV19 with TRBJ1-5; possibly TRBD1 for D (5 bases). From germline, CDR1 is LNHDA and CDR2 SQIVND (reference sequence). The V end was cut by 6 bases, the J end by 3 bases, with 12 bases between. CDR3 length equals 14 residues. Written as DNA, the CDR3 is TGTGCCAGTAGCCAACGACAGTACAATCAGCCCCAGCATTTT. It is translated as CASSQRQYNQPQHF.

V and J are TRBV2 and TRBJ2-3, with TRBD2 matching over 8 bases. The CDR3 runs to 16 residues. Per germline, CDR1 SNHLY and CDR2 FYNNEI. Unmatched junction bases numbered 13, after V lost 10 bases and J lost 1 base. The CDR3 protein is CATRGGPALGTDTQYF. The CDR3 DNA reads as TGTGCCACTCGCGGGGGGCCGGCCCTAGGCACAGATACGCAGTATTTT.

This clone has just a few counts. CDR3 sequence reads: CASSMQGNQPQHF. DNA of the CDR3: TGTGCCAGTAGTATGCAGGGCAATCAGCCCCAGCATTTT. The V call is TRBV19, the J call TRBJ1-5, with unresolved D. There are 13 residues in the CDR3. Deletions cut 3 bases from V and 2 bases from J, with 5 bases between. The germline CDR1 and CDR2 sequences are LNHDA and SQIVND (reference sequence). Using reference TRBV19 and TRBJ1-5 for the parts outside the CDR3, the full variable domain is DGGITQSPKYLFRKEGQNVTLSCEQNLNHDAMYWYRQDPGQGLRLIYYSQIVNDFQKGDIAEGYSVSREKKESFPLTVTSAQKNPTAFYLCASSMQGNQPQHFGDGTRLSIL.

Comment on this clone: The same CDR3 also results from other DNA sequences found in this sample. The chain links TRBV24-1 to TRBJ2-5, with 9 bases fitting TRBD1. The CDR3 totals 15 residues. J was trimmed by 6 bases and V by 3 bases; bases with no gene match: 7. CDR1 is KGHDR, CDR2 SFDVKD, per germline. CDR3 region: CATSDTGGGGKTQYF. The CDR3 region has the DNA TGTGCCACCAGTGATACAGGGGGCGGCGGAAAGACCCAGTACTTC.

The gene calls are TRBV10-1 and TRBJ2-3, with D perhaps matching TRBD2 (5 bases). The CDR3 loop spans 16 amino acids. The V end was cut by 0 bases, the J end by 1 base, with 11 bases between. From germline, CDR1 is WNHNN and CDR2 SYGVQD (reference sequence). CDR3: CASSESGDARTDTQYF. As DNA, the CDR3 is TGCGCCAGCAGTGAGTCCGGGGATGCTCGCACAGATACGCAGTATTTT.

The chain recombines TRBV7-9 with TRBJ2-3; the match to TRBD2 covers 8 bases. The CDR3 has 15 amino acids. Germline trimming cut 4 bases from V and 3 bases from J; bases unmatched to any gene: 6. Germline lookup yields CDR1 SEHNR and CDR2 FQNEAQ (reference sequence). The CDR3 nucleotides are TGTGCCAGCAGCTCCTGGACTAGCCTAACAGATACGCAGTATTTT. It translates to CASSSWTSLTDTQYF.

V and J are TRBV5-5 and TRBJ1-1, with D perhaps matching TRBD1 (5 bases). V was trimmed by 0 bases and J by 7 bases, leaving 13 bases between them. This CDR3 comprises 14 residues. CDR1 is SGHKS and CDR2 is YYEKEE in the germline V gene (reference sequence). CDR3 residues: CASSLEVRENEAFF. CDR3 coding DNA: TGTGCCAGCAGCTTGGAGGTCAGGGAAAATGAAGCTTTCTTT. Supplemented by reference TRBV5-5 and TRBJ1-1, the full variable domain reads DAGVTQSPTHLIKTRGQQVTLRCSPISGHKSVSWYQQVLGQGPQFIFQYYEKEERGRGNFPDRFSARQFPNYSSELNVNALLLGDSALYLCASSLEVRENEAFFGQGTRLTVV.

This chain's CDR3 is CSAGGAAEQYF. CDR3 bases: TGCAGTGCAGGGGGGGCAGCCGAGCAGTACTTC. The chain combines TRBV20-1 with TRBJ2-7; tentatively, D is TRBD2 (7 bases). Per the germline V gene, CDR1 is DFQATT and CDR2 is SNEGSKA (reference sequence). Trimming cost V 6 bases and J 6 bases, with 12 bases left between them. The CDR3 has 11 residues.

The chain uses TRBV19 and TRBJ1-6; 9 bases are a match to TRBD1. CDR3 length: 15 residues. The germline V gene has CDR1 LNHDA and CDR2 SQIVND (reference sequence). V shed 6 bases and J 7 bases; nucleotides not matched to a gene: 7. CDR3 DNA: TGTGCCAGTAGCCGTGGGGGGACAGGGAATTCACCCCTCCACTTT. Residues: CASSRGGTGNSPLHF.

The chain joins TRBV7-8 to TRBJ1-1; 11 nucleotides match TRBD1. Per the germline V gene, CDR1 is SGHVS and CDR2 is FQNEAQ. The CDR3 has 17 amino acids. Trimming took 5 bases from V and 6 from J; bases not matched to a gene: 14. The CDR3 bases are TGTGCCAGCAGCGTAAGGTGGACAGGGGGCAAAAGTGCTGAAGCTTTCTTT. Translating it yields CASSVRWTGGKSAEAFF.

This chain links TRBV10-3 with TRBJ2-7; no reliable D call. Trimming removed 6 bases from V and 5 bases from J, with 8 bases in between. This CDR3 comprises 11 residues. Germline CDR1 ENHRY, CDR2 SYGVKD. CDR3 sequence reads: CAISSFDEQYF. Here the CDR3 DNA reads TGTGCCATCAGCTCCTTTGACGAGCAGTACTTC.

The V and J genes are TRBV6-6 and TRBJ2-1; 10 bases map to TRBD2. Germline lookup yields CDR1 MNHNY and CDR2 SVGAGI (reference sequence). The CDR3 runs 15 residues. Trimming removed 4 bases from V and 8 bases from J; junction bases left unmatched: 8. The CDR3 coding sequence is TGTGCCAGCAGTTCCGTAGCGGGAGGTGGCGATGAGCAGTTCTTC. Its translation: CASSSVAGGGDEQFF.

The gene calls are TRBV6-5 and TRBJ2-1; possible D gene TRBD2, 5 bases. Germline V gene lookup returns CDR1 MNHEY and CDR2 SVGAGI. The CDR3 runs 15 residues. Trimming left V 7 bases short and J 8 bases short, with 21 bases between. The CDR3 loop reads CASMTGILGVDEQFF. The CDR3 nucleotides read TGTGCCAGCATGACCGGGATCCTAGGTGTCGATGAGCAGTTCTTC.

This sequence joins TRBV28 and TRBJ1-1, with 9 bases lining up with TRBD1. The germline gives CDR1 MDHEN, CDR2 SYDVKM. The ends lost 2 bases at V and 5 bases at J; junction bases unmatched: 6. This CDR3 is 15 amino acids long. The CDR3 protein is CASSLGGQGWTEAFF. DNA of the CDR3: TGTGCCAGCAGTTTAGGGGGACAGGGCTGGACTGAAGCTTTCTTT.

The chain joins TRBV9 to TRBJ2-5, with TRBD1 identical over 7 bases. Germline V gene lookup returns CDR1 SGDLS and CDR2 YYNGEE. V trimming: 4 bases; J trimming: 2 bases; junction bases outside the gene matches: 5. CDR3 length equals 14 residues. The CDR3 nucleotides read TGTGCCAGCAGCTACCGGGACAGTCAAGAGACCCAGTACTTC. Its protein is CASSYRDSQETQYF.

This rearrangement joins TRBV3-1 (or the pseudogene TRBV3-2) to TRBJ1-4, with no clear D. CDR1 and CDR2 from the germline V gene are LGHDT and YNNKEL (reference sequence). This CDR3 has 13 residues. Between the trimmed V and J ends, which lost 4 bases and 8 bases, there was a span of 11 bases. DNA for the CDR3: TGTGCCAGCAGCCGCGGGCCGAAGGAAAAACTGTTTTTT. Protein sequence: CASSRGPKEKLFF.

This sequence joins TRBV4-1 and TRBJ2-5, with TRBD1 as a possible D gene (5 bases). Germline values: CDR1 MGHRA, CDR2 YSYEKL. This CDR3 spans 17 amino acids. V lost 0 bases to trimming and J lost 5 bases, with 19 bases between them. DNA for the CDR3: TGCGCCAGCAGCCAAGAACCCCCAGGGCAAGCCCGGGAGACCCAGTACTTC. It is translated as CASSQEPPGQARETQYF.

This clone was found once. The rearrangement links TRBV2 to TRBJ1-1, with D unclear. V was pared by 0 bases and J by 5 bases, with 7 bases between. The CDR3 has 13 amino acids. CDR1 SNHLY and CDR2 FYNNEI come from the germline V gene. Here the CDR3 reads CASSEARNTEAFF. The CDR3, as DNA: TGTGCCAGCAGTGAAGCGCGAAATACTGAAGCTTTCTTT.

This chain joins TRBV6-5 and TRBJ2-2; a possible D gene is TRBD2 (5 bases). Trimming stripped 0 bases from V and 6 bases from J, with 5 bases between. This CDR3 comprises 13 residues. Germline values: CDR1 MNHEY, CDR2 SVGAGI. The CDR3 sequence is CASSYSRAGELFF. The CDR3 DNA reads TGTGCCAGCAGTTACTCGAGGGCCGGGGAGCTGTTTTTT.

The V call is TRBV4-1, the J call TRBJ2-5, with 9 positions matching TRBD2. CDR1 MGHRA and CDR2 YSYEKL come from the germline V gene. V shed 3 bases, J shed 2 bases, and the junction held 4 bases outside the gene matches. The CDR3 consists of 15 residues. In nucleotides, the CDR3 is TGCGCCAGCAGCCACCTAGCGGGGACACAAGAGACCCAGTACTTC. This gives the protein CASSHLAGTQETQYF.

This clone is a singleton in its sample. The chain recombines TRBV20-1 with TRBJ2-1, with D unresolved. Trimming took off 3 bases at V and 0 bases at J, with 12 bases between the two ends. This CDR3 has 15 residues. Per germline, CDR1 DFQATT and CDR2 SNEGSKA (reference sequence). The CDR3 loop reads CSASMRAGSYNEQFF. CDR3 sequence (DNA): TGCAGTGCTAGTATGAGAGCCGGCTCCTACAATGAGCAGTTCTTC.

The CDR3 DNA reads as TGTGCCAGCAGCCCCCTCCCCAGCGGAAGCACAGATACGCAGTATTTT. It is translated as CASSPLPSGSTDTQYF. The genes are TRBV7-3 and TRBJ2-3, with D possibly being TRBD2 (5 bases). Trimming left V 5 bases short and J 0 bases short, with 15 bases between. The germline CDR1 and CDR2 sequences are SGHTA and FQGTGA. This CDR3 contains 16 residues.

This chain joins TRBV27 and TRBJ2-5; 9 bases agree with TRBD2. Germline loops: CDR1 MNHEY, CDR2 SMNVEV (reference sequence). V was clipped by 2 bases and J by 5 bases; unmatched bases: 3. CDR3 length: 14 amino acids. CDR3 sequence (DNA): TGTGCCAGCAGTTTAGCGGGGGGGCGTGAGACCCAGTACTTC. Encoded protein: CASSLAGGRETQYF.

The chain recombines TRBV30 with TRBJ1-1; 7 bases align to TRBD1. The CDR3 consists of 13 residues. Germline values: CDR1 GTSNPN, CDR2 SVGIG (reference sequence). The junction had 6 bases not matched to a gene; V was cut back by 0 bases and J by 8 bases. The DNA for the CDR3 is TGTGCCTGGAGTGTAAACAGGGGTGTGGAAGCTTTCTTT. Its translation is CAWSVNRGVEAFF.